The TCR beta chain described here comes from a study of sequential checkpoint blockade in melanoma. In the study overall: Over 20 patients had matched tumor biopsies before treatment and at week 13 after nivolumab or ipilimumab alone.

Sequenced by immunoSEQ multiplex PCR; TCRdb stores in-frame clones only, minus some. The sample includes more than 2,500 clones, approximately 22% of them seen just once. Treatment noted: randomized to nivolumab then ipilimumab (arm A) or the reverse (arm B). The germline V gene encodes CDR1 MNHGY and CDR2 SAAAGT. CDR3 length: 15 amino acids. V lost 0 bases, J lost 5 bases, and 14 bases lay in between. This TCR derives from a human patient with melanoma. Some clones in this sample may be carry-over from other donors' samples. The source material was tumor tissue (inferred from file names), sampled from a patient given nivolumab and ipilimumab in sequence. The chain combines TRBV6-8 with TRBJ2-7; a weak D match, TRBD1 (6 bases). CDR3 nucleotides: TGTGCCAGCAGTTACTCGTTACAGGGTGGCCACGAGCAGTACTTC. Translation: CASSYSLQGGHEQYF.